The 31 T cell receptor beta chains below come from one sample, sequenced in a study of blood T cell repertoires in COVID-19. This table comes from immunoSEQ multiplex PCR, and its TCRdb copy is limited to in-frame clones, with some not included. The table lists about 260,000 clones, 85% to 90% of them singletons. Sequencing used peripheral blood. All receptors come from a woman between 40 and 50 years old with acute or convalescent COVID-19.

V and J are TRBV12-5 and TRBJ1-2; 8 positions match TRBD1. The V gene's germline CDR1 is LGHNT and CDR2 FRNRAP. The CDR3 spans 14 residues. Trimming took 2 bases from V and 7 from J; bases not matched to a gene: 6. CDR3 in amino acids: CASGLTDRGFGYTF. Here the CDR3 DNA reads TGTGCTAGTGGTTTGACCGACAGGGGATTTGGCTACACCTTC.

This chain links TRBV5-1 with TRBJ2-5; 7 bases line up with TRBD2. Germline V CDR1 and CDR2: SGHRS, YFSETQ. Trimming at V came to 7 bases and at J to 4 bases, leaving 13 bases not matched to a gene. This CDR3 spans 15 amino acids. The CDR3 protein is CASFVVPGGGETQYF. DNA of the CDR3: TGCGCCAGCTTTGTCGTCCCGGGGGGTGGAGAGACCCAGTACTTC.

V is TRBV4-2 and J is TRBJ2-5, with D perhaps TRBD2 (6 bases). Germline V gene sequence: CDR1 LGHNA, CDR2 YNFKEQ. V lost 1 base, J lost 1 base, and 13 bases lay in between. The CDR3 has 16 amino acids. The CDR3 region has the DNA TGTGCCAGCAGCCAAGTTAGCGGTGGGGCCCAAGAGACCCAGTACTTC. Translated, it gives CASSQVSGGAQETQYF.

This chain links TRBV11-2 with TRBJ2-7, with D uncertain. The CDR3 consists of 13 residues. Trimming took 0 bases from V and 7 from J, leaving 10 bases between them. CDR1 and CDR2 (germline): SGHAT, FQNNGV. The CDR3 here is CASSLDRGLEQYV. As DNA, the CDR3 is TGTGCCAGCAGCTTAGATCGCGGCTTAGAGCAGTACGTC.

This clone was observed once. This chain joins TRBV11-2 and TRBJ2-1; 14 positions match TRBD2. Germline V gene lookup returns CDR1 SGHAT and CDR2 FQNNGV. CDR3 length: 14 residues. The V segment lost 7 bases and the J segment 7 bases; nucleotides outside the gene matches: 3. The CDR3 DNA sequence: TGTGCCAGCACGGGACTAGCGGGGGTAAATGAGCAGTTCTTC. Translated: CASTGLAGVNEQFF.

The chain recombines TRBV20-1 with TRBJ2-1; 8 bases agree with TRBD2. The CDR3 covers 14 residues. In germline, CDR1 is DFQATT, CDR2 SNEGSKA (reference sequence). Trimming cost V 3 bases and J 3 bases; bases outside gene matches: 4. The CDR3, as DNA: TGCAGTGCTAGTAGCGGGGCGAGCTACAATGAGCAGTTCTTC. It specifies CSASSGASYNEQFF.

This clone was observed once. J is TRBJ2-5 and V is TRBV10-1; maybe TRBD2 (5 bases). Germline lookup yields CDR1 WNHNN and CDR2 SYGVQD (reference sequence). The CDR3 totals 15 residues. Trimming stripped 0 bases from V and 4 bases from J, with 12 bases between. The CDR3 region has the DNA TGCGCCAGCAGTGAGTCATCTAGCAGCGGAGAGACCCAGTACTTC. It is translated as CASSESSSSGETQYF.

The V call is TRBV5-5, the J call TRBJ2-7, with 7 bases identical to TRBD2. The CDR3 runs 16 residues. CDR1 and CDR2 from the germline V gene are SGHKS and YYEKEE (reference sequence). Germline trimming cut 4 bases from V and 4 bases from J; bases unmatched to any gene: 14. CDR3 residues: CASSPRGGVGDYEQYV. The CDR3 DNA sequence: TGTGCCAGCAGCCCGAGGGGAGGGGTGGGAGATTACGAGCAGTACGTC.

The chain employs TRBV18 and TRBJ2-3, with D possibly TRBD1 on 6 matching bases. This CDR3 comprises 12 residues. V was shortened by 6 bases and J by 10 bases, with 14 bases between the two germline ends. Germline V gene lookup returns CDR1 KGHSH and CDR2 LQKENI. The CDR3 loop is CASSRFTGSQYF. The CDR3 DNA is TGTGCCAGCTCTCGATTCACAGGGTCGCAGTATTTT.

The chain recombines TRBV10-3 with TRBJ1-4; 8 bases are a match to TRBD1. V shed 4 bases, J shed 3 bases, and the junction held 7 bases outside the gene matches. Germline CDR1 and CDR2: ENHRY and SYGVKD. This CDR3 contains 16 residues. The DNA of the CDR3 is TGTGCCATCAGTGCGGCTTCACAGGGGGCTAATGAAAAACTGTTTTTT. This encodes CAISAASQGANEKLFF.

V and J are TRBV11-3 and TRBJ2-5; 13 bases are shared with TRBD2. This CDR3 contains 16 residues. Germline V gene data show CDR1 as SGHNT and CDR2 as YENEEA. V trimming: 5 bases; J trimming: 5 bases; junction bases outside the gene matches: 8. As DNA, the CDR3 is TGTGCCAGCAGCCCGGGACTAGCGGGGTTGAGGGAGACCCAGTACTTC. It encodes CASSPGLAGLRETQYF.

The CDR3 nucleotides read TGTGCCATCAGTGAGTCTCAGGGACAAGAGACCCAGTACTTC. The encoded protein is CAISESQGQETQYF. J is TRBJ2-5 and V is TRBV10-3; the D gene is possibly TRBD1 (5 bases). The CDR3 sequence is 14 residues long. V was shortened by 0 bases and J by 2 bases, with 7 bases between the two germline ends. In germline, CDR1 is ENHRY, CDR2 SYGVKD.

This sequence joins TRBV18 and TRBJ2-5, with D perhaps TRBD1 (6 bases). Germline values: CDR1 KGHSH, CDR2 LQKENI. This CDR3 contains 16 residues. V dropped 0 bases and J dropped 3 bases, with 14 bases sitting between them. The CDR3 DNA reads as TGTGCCAGCTCACCACCCACCAGCAGGGGAGAAGAGACCCAGTACTTC. The encoded protein is CASSPPTSRGEETQYF.

This clone showed up just once. CDR3 DNA: TGTGCCAGCAGCGGACAGGGGGTTAACACTGAAGCTTTCTTT. Protein product: CASSGQGVNTEAFF. The J gene is TRBJ1-1, the V gene TRBV4-2; 10 positions match TRBD1. Germline V lookup: CDR1 LGHNA, CDR2 YNFKEQ. V was clipped by 5 bases and J by 2 bases; unmatched bases: 2. The CDR3 covers 14 residues.

Only one count was recorded for this clone. The chain joins TRBV6-1 to TRBJ2-5; tentatively, D is TRBD1 (5 bases). The V end lost 0 bases, the J end lost 5 bases, and 13 bases lay between the germline ends. The CDR3 consists of 15 residues. The germline V gene has CDR1 MNHNS and CDR2 SASEGT. The CDR3 is CASSEAVRARETQYF. CDR3 sequence (DNA): TGTGCCAGCAGTGAAGCAGTCAGGGCGAGGGAGACCCAGTACTTC.

This chain uses TRBV19 with TRBJ1-6; D is unclear. The CDR3 sequence is 12 residues long. CDR1 LNHDA and CDR2 SQIVND come from the germline V gene (reference sequence). V lost 5 bases to trimming and J lost 7 bases, with 6 bases between them. CDR3: CASSERNSPLHF. CDR3 coding DNA: TGTGCCAGTAGTGAGAGAAATTCACCCCTCCACTTT.

This rearrangement joins TRBV2 to TRBJ2-3, with D perhaps TRBD2 (7 bases). The CDR3 extends over 14 amino acids. Per germline, CDR1 SNHLY and CDR2 FYNNEI. V was clipped by 3 bases and J by 6 bases, with 13 bases between them. The CDR3 here is CASSDRTRGDTQYF. CDR3 DNA sequence: TGTGCCAGCAGTGACCGGACTAGGGGGGATACGCAGTATTTT.

The rearrangement links TRBV2 to TRBJ1-2; D gene uncertain. With 6 bases removed from V and 5 bases from J, the gap between germline ends came to 19 bases. Germline values: CDR1 SNHLY, CDR2 FYNNEI. The CDR3 contains 15 residues. As DNA, the CDR3 is TGTGCCAGCAGCCGCACCTGGACTGCGGAGTATGGCTACACCTTC. This codes for CASSRTWTAEYGYTF.

The chain employs TRBV7-2 and TRBJ1-2, with D hard to call. The CDR3 has 14 residues. The ends were cut back, 5 bases at V and 1 base at J, with 11 bases in the middle. Germline lookup yields CDR1 SGHTA and CDR2 FQGNSA. CDR3 nucleotides: TGTGCCAGCAGCAAACCCCAGTATAACTATGGCTACACCTTC. As protein: CASSKPQYNYGYTF.

This sequence joins TRBV4-1 and TRBJ1-5, with TRBD1 matching 9 bases. Looked up from germline, CDR1 is MGHRA and CDR2 is YSYEKL. The CDR3 totals 16 residues. Losses at the gene ends were 2 bases for V and 5 bases for J; bases not matched to a gene: 7. The CDR3 reads CASSQSLGTGYQPQHF. In nucleotides, the CDR3 is TGCGCCAGCAGCCAATCGCTGGGGACAGGGTATCAGCCCCAGCATTTT.

The CDR3 is CASSPRVPTDTQYF. The CDR3 DNA is TGTGCCAGCAGCCCTCGGGTCCCCACAGATACGCAGTATTTT. This chain joins TRBV3-1 (or the pseudogene TRBV3-2) and TRBJ2-3, with D unresolved. Germline CDR1 and CDR2: LGHDT and YNNKEL (reference sequence). V was shortened by 4 bases and J by 2 bases, with 10 bases between the two germline ends. The CDR3 extends over 14 amino acids.

The chain couples TRBV2 to TRBJ1-5, with TRBD1 as a possible D gene (6 bases). The CDR3 has 14 amino acids. The V and J ends lost 6 bases and 0 bases respectively, with 9 bases between them. Germline V gene data show CDR1 as SNHLY and CDR2 as FYNNEI. The CDR3 protein is CASRDRNSNQPQHF. DNA of the CDR3: TGTGCCAGCAGGGACAGAAATAGCAATCAGCCCCAGCATTTT.

The chain combines TRBV5-6 with TRBJ1-6; unclear D gene. V was pared by 3 bases and J by 10 bases, with 17 bases between. Germline CDR1 SGHDT, CDR2 YYEEEE. The CDR3 sequence is 15 residues long. CDR3 loop: CASSSDRNTRSPLHF. CDR3 sequence (DNA): TGTGCCAGCAGCTCTGACCGTAATACTAGGTCACCCCTCCACTTT.

This chain joins TRBV11-2 and TRBJ1-4; 10 bases are a match to TRBD1. The CDR3 is 14 residues long. The V segment lost 5 bases and the J segment 5 bases; nucleotides outside the gene matches: 2. Germline loops: CDR1 SGHAT, CDR2 FQNNGV. DNA of the CDR3: TGTGCCAGCAGCGTGGACAGGGGGAATGAAAAACTGTTTTTT. It is translated as CASSVDRGNEKLFF.

The chain uses TRBV29-1 and TRBJ2-3; the D gene is possibly TRBD2 (5 bases). Per germline, CDR1 SQVTM and CDR2 ANQGSEA. V was clipped by 7 bases and J by 5 bases, with 10 bases between them. This CDR3 spans 11 amino acids. Here the CDR3 reads CSAAGGDTQYF. CDR3 coding DNA: TGCAGCGCTGCGGGTGGAGATACGCAGTATTTT.

This chain joins TRBV6-5 and TRBJ1-1; no clear D gene. Looked up from germline, CDR1 is MNHEY and CDR2 is SVGAGI. V shed 2 bases and J shed 3 bases, with 4 bases lying between them. This CDR3 spans 12 amino acids. The CDR3 bases are TGTGCCAGCAGTTACACTTACACTGAAGCTTTCTTT. Translating it yields CASSYTYTEAFF.

The chain links TRBV5-8 to TRBJ1-2; no clear D. Germline V gives CDR1 SGHTS, CDR2 YDEGEE. The CDR3 totals 13 residues. Trimming took off 3 bases at V and 2 bases at J, with 8 bases between the two ends. This CDR3 is CASSSTGNYGYTF. CDR3 bases: TGTGCCAGCAGCTCAACCGGGAACTATGGCTACACCTTC.

This chain connects TRBV11-2 to TRBJ1-1; D gene ambiguous. Germline V gene lookup returns CDR1 SGHAT and CDR2 FQNNGV. This CDR3 contains 11 residues. V lost 3 bases and J 6 bases, leaving 5 bases between the germline ends. In DNA form, the CDR3 reads TGTGCCAGCAGCTTCCAGGCTGAAGCTTTCTTT. Protein product: CASSFQAEAFF.

The rearrangement links TRBV5-4 to TRBJ2-5, with 11 bases matching TRBD2. Germline assignment: CDR1 SGHNT and CDR2 YYREEE (reference sequence). The CDR3 extends over 15 amino acids. J lost 2 bases, V lost 2 bases, and 2 bases had no gene match. The DNA of the CDR3 is TGTGCCAGCAGCTTAAGACTAGCGGGGCAAGAGACCCAGTACTTC. Translating gives CASSLRLAGQETQYF.

The chain is built from TRBV7-3 and TRBJ2-3, with TRBD2 matching 7 bases. Germline V lookup: CDR1 SGHTA, CDR2 FQGTGA. V was clipped by 0 bases and J by 6 bases; unmatched bases: 3. The CDR3 length is 14 residues. CDR3 sequence (DNA): TGTGCCAGCAGCTTAACGTCACTAGCGGATACGCAGTATTTT. As protein: CASSLTSLADTQYF.

The chain links TRBV2 to TRBJ2-2; TRBD2 matches at 7 bases. Germline V gene lookup returns CDR1 SNHLY and CDR2 FYNNEI. The CDR3 totals 14 residues. Trimming removed 3 bases from V and 6 bases from J; junction bases left unmatched: 4. The CDR3 nucleotides are TGTGCCAGCAGTGATTGGACTAGTGCCGGGGAGCTGTTTTTT. This translates into CASSDWTSAGELFF. Variable domain in full (rest from reference TRBV2 and TRBJ2-2): EPEVTQTPSHQVTQMGQEVILRCVPISNHLYFYWYRQILGQKVEFLVSFYNNEISEKSEIFDDQFSVERPDGSNFTLKIRSTKLEDSAMYFCASSDWTSAGELFFGEGSRLTVL.